The next 8 T cell receptor beta chains were all read from a single sample in a study of T cells in Graves' hyperthyroidism and ophthalmopathy. It was RNA transcripts that yielded the amplified TCR beta CDR3 regions. A set of HTBI primers served as the primers for a first-round RT-PCR of the TCR CDR3. TCRdb re-derived calls from the multiplex PCR reads in MiXCR, one entry per CDR3 protein. The sample consists of 600,000 to 900,000 distinct CDR3 sequences, about a sixth of them appearing once. Sequenced: blood. These receptors all stem from a man aged 18 to 30 with Graves' hyperthyroidism.

The gene calls are TRBV15 and TRBJ2-1, with TRBD1 matching 8 bases. Germline loops: CDR1 LNHNV, CDR2 YYDKDF (reference sequence). The CDR3 spans 16 residues. The V segment lost 1 base and the J segment 3 bases; nucleotides outside the gene matches: 5. The CDR3: CATSRGGTGGYNEQFF. The CDR3 DNA sequence: TGTGCCACCAGCAGAGGAGGCACAGGGGGCTACAATGAGCAGTTCTTC.

This clonotype appeared many times. V usage is TRBV28 and J usage is TRBJ2-7, with TRBD1 identical over 8 bases. This CDR3 contains 13 residues. The V gene end was trimmed by 8 bases and the J gene end by 2 bases; junction bases not matched to a gene: 5. Germline V gene sequence: CDR1 MDHEN, CDR2 SYDVKM. The CDR3 reads CASRDRITYEQYF. CDR3 nucleotide sequence: TGTGCCAGCCGGGACAGGATTACCTACGAGCAGTACTTC.

V is TRBV6-5 and J is TRBJ2-2; the D call may be TRBD1 or TRBD2 (5 bases each). The CDR3 runs to 16 residues. The germline V gene has CDR1 MNHEY and CDR2 SVGAGI. V was shortened by 4 bases and J by 0 bases, with 12 bases between the two germline ends. CDR3 in DNA: TGTGCCAGCAGTTGGGACCGAGACGCGAACACCGGGGAGCTGTTTTTT. Encoded protein: CASSWDRDANTGELFF.

This chain joins TRBV3-1 and TRBJ1-2; D not certain. Trimming took 1 base from V and 4 from J, leaving 4 bases between them. This CDR3 has 12 amino acids. The V gene's germline CDR1 is LGHDT and CDR2 YNNKEL (reference sequence). As DNA, the CDR3 is TGTGCCAGCAGCCAAGTCAGCTATGGCTACACCTTC. This gives the protein CASSQVSYGYTF.

This clonotype appeared many times. The genes are TRBV18 and TRBJ1-1, with no clear D. The CDR3 totals 14 residues. Germline CDR1 is KGHSH and CDR2 is LQKENI. Between the trimmed V and J ends, which lost 5 bases and 4 bases, there was a span of 14 bases. CDR3: CASSTAGLGTEAFF. The CDR3, as DNA: TGTGCCAGCTCAACGGCGGGTCTAGGCACTGAAGCTTTCTTT.

This clonotype was counted only a few times. The chain links TRBV5-1 to TRBJ2-2; 9 nucleotides match TRBD1. V gave up 4 bases and J gave up 3 bases; unmatched junction bases: 4. This CDR3 has 15 residues. Germline CDR1 SGHRS, CDR2 YFSETQ. The CDR3 protein is CASSVDRGHTGELFF. The CDR3 DNA sequence: TGCGCCAGCAGCGTGGACAGGGGTCACACCGGGGAGCTGTTTTTT. The full variable domain, completed using reference TRBV5-1 and TRBJ2-2, is KAGVTQTPRYLIKTRGQQVTLSCSPISGHRSVSWYQQTPGQGLQFLFEYFSETQRNKGNFPGRFSGRQFSNSRSEMNVSTLELGDSALYLCASSVDRGHTGELFFGEGSRLTVL.

The chain is built from TRBV10-3 and TRBJ1-2, with D perhaps matching TRBD1 (6 bases). Trimming shortened V by 2 bases and J by 0 bases, and 10 bases separated the two germline ends. The CDR3 runs to 15 residues. Per germline, CDR1 ENHRY and CDR2 SYGVKD. The CDR3 DNA is TGTGCCATCAGTGAGGTGAAGGGGGCTAACTATGGCTACACCTTC. Translation gives CAISEVKGANYGYTF.

This clonotype was seen repeatedly, ten times or more. The rearrangement joins TRBV3-1 to TRBJ2-7; 7 nucleotides agree with TRBD2. Germline lookup yields CDR1 LGHDT and CDR2 YNNKEL (reference sequence). The CDR3 is made up of 15 amino acids. Germline trimming cut 7 bases from V and 4 bases from J; bases unmatched to any gene: 13. CDR3 sequence reads: CASTISPTGGYEQYF. CDR3 bases: TGTGCCAGCACAATTTCACCCACCGGGGGGTACGAGCAGTACTTC.